The 10 T cell receptor beta chains reported below all come from one sample, sequenced in a study of blood T cell repertoires in COVID-19. The repertoire was sequenced with immunoSEQ multiplex PCR; TCRdb's copy has only in-frame clones and lacks some. The sample has more than 200,000 clones, about 87% seen once. Sequencing was performed on peripheral blood. The receptors come from a man between 25 and 39 years old with COVID-19, enrolled during active disease.

The chain combines TRBV6-2 or TRBV6-3 with TRBJ2-3, with 15 bases fitting TRBD2. The CDR3 length is 18 residues. V trimming: 5 bases; J trimming: 2 bases; junction bases outside the gene matches: 8. Germline V gives CDR1 MNHEY, CDR2 SVGEGT. The CDR3 sequence: CASSTRGLAGGNTDTQYF. Written as DNA, the CDR3 is TGTGCCAGCAGTACACGGGGACTAGCGGGAGGAAACACAGATACGCAGTATTTT.

The V call is TRBV4-3, the J call TRBJ2-2, with D possibly being TRBD1 (5 bases). Germline lookup yields CDR1 LGHNA and CDR2 YSLEER. The CDR3 is 15 amino acids. Trimming pared 2 bases from V and 7 bases from J, leaving 14 bases between. The CDR3 coding sequence is TGCGCCAGCAGCCAACCAGACAGAAATAGCGGGGAGCTGTTTTTT. It yields the protein CASSQPDRNSGELFF.

This clone has just one count. The chain uses TRBV5-4 and TRBJ2-5, with TRBD2 matching over 8 bases. The germline V gene encodes CDR1 SGHNT and CDR2 YYREEE (reference sequence). J gave up 3 bases and V 4 bases, and 5 bases lay outside the gene matches. The CDR3 has 14 amino acids. The CDR3 loop is CASSGGTSEETQYF. CDR3 bases: TGTGCCAGCAGCGGAGGGACTAGTGAAGAGACCCAGTACTTC.

The chain has TRBV2 and TRBJ1-1; 7 bases fit TRBD1. The V gene's germline CDR1 is SNHLY and CDR2 FYNNEI. Trimming at V came to 2 bases and at J to 5 bases, leaving 8 bases not matched to a gene. The CDR3 sequence is 15 residues long. DNA of the CDR3: TGTGCCAGCAGTGAAAGGGCCTACAGGGGAACTGAAGCTTTCTTT. Translated, it gives CASSERAYRGTEAFF. Looking up the rest from reference TRBV2 and TRBJ1-1 gives the full variable domain: EPEVTQTPSHQVTQMGQEVILRCVPISNHLYFYWYRQILGQKVEFLVSFYNNEISEKSEIFDDQFSVERPDGSNFTLKIRSTKLEDSAMYFCASSERAYRGTEAFFGQGTRLTVV.

This sequence joins TRBV5-1 and TRBJ1-2; a possible D gene is TRBD1 (5 bases). The CDR3 covers 13 residues. Germline CDR1 is SGHRS and CDR2 is YFSETQ. Deletions cut 4 bases from V and 2 bases from J, with 9 bases between. The CDR3 sequence: CASSLDTNYGYTF. The CDR3, as DNA: TGCGCCAGCAGCCTGGACACGAACTATGGCTACACCTTC.

J is TRBJ1-1 and V is TRBV6-4; D unclear. Germline values: CDR1 MRHNA, CDR2 SNTAGT. V lost 8 bases, J lost 5 bases, and 15 bases lay in between. The CDR3 is 13 residues long. CDR3 sequence reads: CASSFSAGTEAFF. The CDR3 DNA sequence: TGTGCCAGCTCATTCAGTGCGGGGACTGAAGCTTTCTTT.

This chain joins TRBV9 and TRBJ2-2; 8 nucleotides agree with TRBD1. The CDR3 covers 14 residues. Germline trimming cut 4 bases from V and 3 bases from J; bases unmatched to any gene: 2. The germline gives CDR1 SGDLS, CDR2 YYNGEE. The CDR3, as DNA: TGTGCCAGCAGCCAGACAGGGGACACCGGGGAGCTGTTTTTT. It translates to CASSQTGDTGELFF. Drawing the rest from reference TRBV9 and TRBJ2-2, the complete variable domain is DSGVTQTPKHLITATGQRVTLRCSPRSGDLSVYWYQQSLDQGLQFLIQYYNGEERAKGNILERFSAQQFPDLHSELNLSSLELGDSALYFCASSQTGDTGELFFGEGSRLTVL.

This clone is a singleton in its sample. The chain links TRBV2 to TRBJ2-5; TRBD2 agrees at 15 bases. CDR3 length equals 15 residues. The germline gives CDR1 SNHLY, CDR2 FYNNEI. The ends lost 6 bases at V and 7 bases at J; junction bases unmatched: 6. CDR3 sequence reads: CASSGTSGGQGTQYF. CDR3 nucleotide sequence: TGTGCCAGCAGCGGGACTAGCGGGGGGCAGGGGACCCAGTACTTC.

The rearrangement joins TRBV7-3 to TRBJ1-1; 9 nucleotides agree with TRBD1. CDR1 is SGHTA, CDR2 FQGTGA, per germline. This CDR3 has 15 amino acids. Losses at the gene ends were 2 bases for V and 3 bases for J; bases not matched to a gene: 4. In nucleotides, the CDR3 is TGTGCCAGCAGCTTAGGGACAGGGAGTGACACTGAAGCTTTCTTT. Translated, it gives CASSLGTGSDTEAFF. Based on the CDR3 plus reference TRBV7-3 and TRBJ1-1, the full variable domain is GAGVSQTPSNKVTEKGKYVELRCDPISGHTALYWYRQSLGQGPEFLIYFQGTGAADDSGLPNDRFFAVRPEGSVSTLKIQRTERGDSAVYLCASSLGTGSDTEAFFGQGTRLTVV.

The chain joins TRBV2 to TRBJ2-1; D is possibly TRBD1 (5 bases). The germline V and J ends were trimmed by 4 bases and 8 bases, with 15 bases remaining between them. Germline loops: CDR1 SNHLY, CDR2 FYNNEI. The CDR3 has 14 residues. Here the CDR3 DNA reads TGTGCCAGCAGTGCACAGGAAGGCCTCGATGAGCAGTTCTTC. Its translation: CASSAQEGLDEQFF.